This T cell receptor (beta chain) was identified in a study of cytotoxic CD8 clonotypes in ibrutinib-treated CLL. Produced via immunoSEQ multiplex PCR; TCRdb's table is partial and in-frame only. The table lists around 70,000 clones, about 64% of them singletons. CDR1 and CDR2 (germline): MDHEN, SYDVKM. This CDR3 spans 14 amino acids. Between the trimmed V and J ends, which lost 5 bases and 9 bases, there was a span of 14 bases. This clone showed up just a few times. The input for sequencing was PBMCs, taken after 12 months of ibrutinib treatment. V and J are TRBV28 and TRBJ1-6; weak D call: TRBD1 (6 bases). The TCR sequence derives from a human donor with chronic lymphocytic leukemia. The CDR3 here is CASSPGTQISPLHF. The CDR3 nucleotides are TGTGCCAGCAGTCCCGGGACACAGATTTCACCCCTCCACTTT.